This is a list of T cell receptor beta chains from one sample in a study of blood T cell repertoires in COVID-19. Assay used: immunoSEQ multiplex PCR; TCRdb lists only in-frame clones, some missing. The table lists about 140,000 clones, over 75% of them singletons, with over 2.5% in the top ten. The specimen was PBMCs or T cells enriched from blood (not recorded which). The receptors were sampled from a woman in her 50s who had recovered from COVID-19. Both conserved end residues are part of each CDR3. The D gene is left open where the match is weak. Only part of the rows carry a size: once, few, many, or a class if the clone is expanded.

V	J	D	size	CDR3	DNA
TRBV6-5	TRBJ1-2	TRBD1	-	CASSYSRQGDYGYTF	TGTGCCAGCAGTTACTCGAGGCAGGGGGACTATGGCTACACCTTC
TRBV7-2	TRBJ2-1	-	-	CASSLPLDSSSYNEQFF	TGTGCCAGCAGCCTACCCCTTGACAGTAGCTCCTACAATGAGCAGTTCTTC
TRBV27	TRBJ2-1	-	-	CASSYGSRNEQFF	TGTGCCAGCAGTTACGGGAGCCGCAATGAGCAGTTCTTC
TRBV27	TRBJ2-2	-	-	CASSFGQGRATGELFF	TGTGCCAGCAGTTTTGGGCAGGGTAGGGCCACCGGGGAGCTGTTTTTT
TRBV11-3	TRBJ2-7	TRBD2	-	CASSDSGASSYEQYF	TGTGCCAGCAGCGATAGCGGGGCGAGCTCCTACGAGCAGTACTTC
TRBV7-8	TRBJ1-5	-	-	CASNPIGSRNQPQHF	TGTGCCAGCAACCCCATCGGGTCGCGCAATCAGCCCCAGCATTTT
TRBV28	TRBJ2-7	-	-	CASSGTHRGSSYEQYF	TGTGCCAGCAGCGGGACTCACAGGGGCAGCTCCTACGAGCAGTACTTC
TRBV5-1	TRBJ2-1	TRBD1	-	CASSLVGTGTYNEQFF	TGCGCCAGCAGCTTGGTCGGGACAGGGACCTACAATGAGCAGTTCTTC
TRBV12-2	TRBJ1-3	-	few	CASRLVLQGRGSGNTIYF	TGTGCAAGTCGCTTAGTGCTACAGGGGAGAGGCTCTGGAAACACCATATATTTT
TRBV19	TRBJ1-5	-	-	CASSIEGGARGNQPQHF	TGTGCCAGTAGTATAGAAGGAGGGGCGCGGGGCAATCAGCCCCAGCATTTT
TRBV5-6	TRBJ2-1	TRBD1	-	CASSGGTGRINEQFF	TGTGCCAGCAGCGGAGGGACAGGGCGAATCAATGAGCAGTTCTTC
TRBV5-4	TRBJ2-1	-	-	CASSLDRPYNEQFF	TGTGCCAGCAGCTTGGACAGGCCGTACAATGAGCAGTTCTTC